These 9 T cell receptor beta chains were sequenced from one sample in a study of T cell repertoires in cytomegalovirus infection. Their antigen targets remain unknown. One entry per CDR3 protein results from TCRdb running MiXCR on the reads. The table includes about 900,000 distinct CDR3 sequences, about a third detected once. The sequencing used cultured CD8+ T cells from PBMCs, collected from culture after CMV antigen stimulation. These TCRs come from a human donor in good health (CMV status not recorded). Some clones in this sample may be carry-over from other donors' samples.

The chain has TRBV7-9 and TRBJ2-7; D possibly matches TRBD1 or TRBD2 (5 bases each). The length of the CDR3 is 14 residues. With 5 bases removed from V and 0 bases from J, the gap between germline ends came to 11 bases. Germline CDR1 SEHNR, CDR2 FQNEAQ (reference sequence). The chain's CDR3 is CASSDRDLSYEQYF. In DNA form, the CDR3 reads TGTGCCAGCAGCGACCGGGACCTCTCCTACGAGCAGTACTTC.

The CDR3 loop reads CANSLNRNTGELFF. For the CDR3, the DNA is TGTGCCAACAGCCTAAACAGGAACACCGGGGAGCTGTTTTTT. The rearrangement joins TRBV28 to TRBJ2-2, with D unresolved. Deletions cut 10 bases from V and 1 base from J, with 13 bases between. This CDR3 spans 14 amino acids. Germline V gene data show CDR1 as MDHEN and CDR2 as SYDVKM.

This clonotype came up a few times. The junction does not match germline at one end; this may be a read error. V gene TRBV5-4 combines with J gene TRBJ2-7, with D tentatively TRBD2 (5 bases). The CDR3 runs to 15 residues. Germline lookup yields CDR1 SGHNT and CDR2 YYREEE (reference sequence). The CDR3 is CASSLVPDPGDEQYF. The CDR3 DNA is TGTGCCAGCAGTTTGGTCCCAGACCCCGGGGACGAGCAGTACTTC.

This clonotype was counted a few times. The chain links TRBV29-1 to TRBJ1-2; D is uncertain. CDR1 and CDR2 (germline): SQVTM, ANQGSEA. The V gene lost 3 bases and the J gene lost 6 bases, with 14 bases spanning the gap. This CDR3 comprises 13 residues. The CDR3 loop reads CSVDSRGPDGYTF. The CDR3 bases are TGCAGCGTTGATTCGCGGGGTCCCGATGGCTACACCTTC.

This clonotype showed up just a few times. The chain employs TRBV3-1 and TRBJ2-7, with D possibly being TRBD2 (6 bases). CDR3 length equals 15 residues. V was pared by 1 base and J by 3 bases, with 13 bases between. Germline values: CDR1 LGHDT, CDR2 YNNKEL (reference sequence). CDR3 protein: CASSQVLATYYEQYF. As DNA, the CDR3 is TGTGCCAGCAGCCAAGTTCTAGCGACATACTACGAGCAGTACTTC.

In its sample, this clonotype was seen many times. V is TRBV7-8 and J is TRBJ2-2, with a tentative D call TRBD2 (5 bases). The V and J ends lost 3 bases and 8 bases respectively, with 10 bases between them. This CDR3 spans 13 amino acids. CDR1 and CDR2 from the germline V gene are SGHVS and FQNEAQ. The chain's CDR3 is CASSLDLSGELFF. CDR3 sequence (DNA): TGTGCCAGCAGCTTGGACTTATCGGGGGAGCTGTTTTTT. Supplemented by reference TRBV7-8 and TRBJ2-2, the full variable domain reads GAGVSQSPRYKVAKRGQDVALRCDPISGHVSLFWYQQALGQGPEFLTYFQNEAQLDKSGLPSDRFFAERPEGSVSTLKIQRTQQEDSAVYLCASSLDLSGELFFGEGSRLTVL.

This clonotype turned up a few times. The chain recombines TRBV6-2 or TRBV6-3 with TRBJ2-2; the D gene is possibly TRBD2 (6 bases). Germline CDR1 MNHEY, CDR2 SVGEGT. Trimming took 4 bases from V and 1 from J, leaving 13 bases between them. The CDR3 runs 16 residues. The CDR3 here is CASSSLTGENTGELFF. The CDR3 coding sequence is TGTGCCAGCAGTTCTTTAACGGGGGAGAACACCGGGGAGCTGTTTTTT.

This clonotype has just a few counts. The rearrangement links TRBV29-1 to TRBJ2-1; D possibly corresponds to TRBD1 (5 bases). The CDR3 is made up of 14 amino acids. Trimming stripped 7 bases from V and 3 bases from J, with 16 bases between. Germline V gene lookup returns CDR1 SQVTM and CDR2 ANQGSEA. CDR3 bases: TGCAGCGCTGAGCGTGTAGGGGTCTACAATGAGCAGTTCTTC. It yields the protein CSAERVGVYNEQFF.

CDR3 bases: TGCGCCAGCAGCCAAGATACCAGCCTTGGGGCCTACGAGCAGTACGTC. This translates into CASSQDTSLGAYEQYV. The chain recombines TRBV4-3 with TRBJ2-7; no clear D. With 0 bases removed from V and 2 bases from J, the gap between germline ends came to 14 bases. In germline, CDR1 is LGHNA, CDR2 YSLEER. This CDR3 comprises 16 residues.